The subject of this entry is one T cell receptor beta chain. Its target antigen remains unknown. Base qualities are missing; no much larger clone stands one base away. The same CDR3 also results from other DNA sequences found in this sample. The immunoSEQ Assay, a bias-controlled multiplex PCR, was used to amplify TCRbeta CDR3 regions from genomic DNA. The authors' pipeline ran thus. Within the assay, amplification of reference gene primers was used to estimate how many nucleated cells each sample contained. To quantify the absolute abundance of each unique TCRbeta CDR3 rearrangement, sequence reads were collapsed and filtered. Productive Simpson clonality was computed per sample as the square root of Simpson's diversity index over productive rearrangements. The source is immuneACCESS, and TCRdb retained only in-frame sequences with V and J called. Part of the clones is not carried over; for the studies checked, unresolved V genes explain less than half of this, and the remainder is unexplained. That table gives V, J and clone size, and the DNA gave D and trimming. The sample table records approximately 200,000 clones; roughly 90% of these occur just once. In total, the top ten clones hold approximately 2.2% of the sample.

The germline V and J ends show losses of 4 bases and 3 bases respectively, and no gene match explains 5 bases of the junction. The germline V gene supplies CDR1 KGHDR and CDR2 SFDVKD. From the cysteine up to the phenylalanine, the CDR3 has a length of 15 residues. CDR3 DNA only is kept here, 45 bases in frame from base 1. The entry originates in a study of blood T cell repertoires in COVID-19 (dated by TCRdb to about 2020). For the study in its entirety: The collaborator samples originated in the United States, Italy and Spain and spanned the acute and convalescent phases of COVID-19. HLA class I and class II types, where available, came from metadata supplied by the sample provider rather than from assay-based typing. The dataset comprised deeply sampled blood TCRbeta repertoires from subjects exposed to, actively infected with, or recovered from COVID-19. The prospective study material was composed of cDNA or gDNA derived from T cells, B-cell-depleted T cells, or PBMCs. The sample metadata nearly always contained a de-identified subject ID, COVID-19 status, age in years and sex. The samples were drawn from the first 160 participants of the ongoing ImmuneRACE study and from 950 to 1,500 subjects provided by 6 global collaborators. The repertoires were released in a freely available public database intended as a resource for research on the immune response to SARS-CoV-2.

Enrolling through a virtual design, the prospective study's participants ranged in age from roughly 18 to 90 years and lived across about two dozen United States geographic areas. Cohort assignment in the prospective study relied on participant-reported clinical history from a screening survey and a study questionnaire. ImmuneRACE Cohort 3 recovered participants were defined by two consecutive negative NP/OP PCR tests, healthcare professional clearance, or symptom resolution. Mobile phlebotomists in the prospective study collected whole blood, serum and a nasopharyngeal or oropharyngeal swab from every participant. Participants in the prospective study had the option to provide additional blood draws and questionnaires over a roughly 2-month period. Before DNA extraction, prospective study blood samples were shipped either frozen or at room temperature. What the research found in general, with its limitations: How much clinical and demographic metadata was included differed by source and by participant, and the metadata was provided uncurated.

The chain links TRBV24-1 with TRBJ2-3; 8 bases in between match TRBD1. The source of this sequence is a woman between 25 and 40 years old who had recovered from COVID-19. Material: PBMCs or T cells enriched from blood (not recorded which). CDR3 sequence: CATSDPGQGTDTQYF. In nucleotides, the sequence is TGTGCCACCAGTGACCCAGGACAGGGAACAGATACGCAGTATTTT.